A selection of T cell receptor beta chains follows, all from one sample in a study of cytotoxic CD8 clonotypes in ibrutinib-treated CLL. TCRdb's table, derived via immunoSEQ multiplex PCR, lists solely in-frame clones and lacks some. The table lists some 200,000 clones, approximately 75% of them singletons. Sequencing used PBMCs, obtained after 12 months of ibrutinib treatment. Source of these receptors: a human donor with chronic lymphocytic leukemia. Each CDR3 is given with its conserved first and last residue. The D gene is left open where the match is weak. Some rows mark clone size as missing; the rest say once, few, many or name a class of expanded clone.

CASSSTRGNQPQHF	TGTGCCAGCAGCTCGACCAGGGGGAATCAGCCCCAGCATTTT	TRBD1	TRBV7-9	TRBJ1-5	NA
CASSLDFDRGTQYF	TGTGCCAGCAGCCTTGACTTCGACAGGGGAACGCAGTATTTT	TRBD1	TRBV5-4	TRBJ2-3	NA
CASSFRDRASGNTIYF	TGTGCCAGCAGTTTCCGGGACAGGGCTTCTGGAAACACCATATATTTT	TRBD1	TRBV2	TRBJ1-3	NA
CASSGPAYNEQFF	TGCGCCAGCAGTGGTCCAGCCTACAATGAGCAGTTCTTC	NA	TRBV10-2	TRBJ2-1	few
CASSPGLAGVQQFF	TGCGCCAGCAGCCCGGGACTAGCGGGAGTTCAGCAGTTCTTC	TRBD2	TRBV5-1	TRBJ2-1	NA
CASSERLRGRYEQYF	TGTGCCAGCAGTGAGCGCCTTAGGGGTCGGTACGAGCAGTACTTC	NA	TRBV6-1	TRBJ2-7	NA
CASSFASGRETQYF	TGTGCCAGCAGCTTTGCGTCGGGGCGAGAGACCCAGTACTTC	NA	TRBV5-6	TRBJ2-5	NA
CATGHPPGKTEAFF	TGTGCCACGGGGCACCCGCCAGGAAAAACTGAAGCTTTCTTT	NA	TRBV6-6	TRBJ1-1	NA
CASSLYGTGFYEQYF	TGTGCCAGCAGTTTATACGGGACAGGGTTTTATGAGCAGTACTTC	TRBD1	TRBV27	TRBJ2-7	NA
CASSLLRDSVYEQYF	TGTGCCAGCAGCTTACTTAGGGACAGCGTATACGAGCAGTACTTC	TRBD1	TRBV7-4	TRBJ2-7	many
CASSQGTRQETQYF	TGTGCCAGCAGCCAAGGAACCAGACAAGAGACCCAGTACTTC	NA	TRBV4-2	TRBJ2-5	NA
CASSLALNGEAFF	TGTGCCAGCAGCTTGGCACTAAACGGGGAGGCTTTCTTT	NA	TRBV5-6	TRBJ1-1	NA
CASSLRTQPPYEQYF	TGTGCCAGCAGCTTAAGGACCCAGCCCCCCTACGAGCAGTACTTC	NA	TRBV13	TRBJ2-7	NA
CASSQMGNQPQHF	TGTGCCAGTAGTCAGATGGGAAATCAGCCCCAGCATTTT	NA	TRBV19	TRBJ1-5	NA
CTSSLLTGGPRGTEAFF	TGTACCAGCAGCCTACTAACGGGGGGTCCAAGGGGCACTGAAGCTTTCTTT	NA	TRBV4-2	TRBJ1-1	NA
CASSATGRGSEQYF	TGTGCCAGCAGTGCGACAGGGAGGGGAAGCGAGCAGTACTTC	NA	TRBV6-1	TRBJ2-7	NA
CASSSGSTYEQYF	TGCGCCAGCAGTTCGGGCAGCACCTACGAGCAGTACTTC	NA	TRBV5-1	TRBJ2-7	NA
CASSTSGQFYEQYF	TGTGCCAGCAGTACATCGGGACAGTTCTACGAGCAGTACTTC	TRBD1	TRBV6-5	TRBJ2-7	NA
CASSQPLRRVANYGYTF	TGCGCCAGCAGCCAGCCCCTCCGACGGGTAGCTAACTATGGCTACACCTTC	NA	TRBV4-1	TRBJ1-2	NA
CASSERQEETQYF	TGTGCCAGCTCAGAGAGACAGGAAGAGACCCAGTACTTC	NA	TRBV18	TRBJ2-5	NA
CASRGHTNEQFF	TGTGCCAGCAGAGGGCATACCAATGAGCAGTTCTTC	NA	TRBV6-5	TRBJ2-1	NA
CASRRVRGSSTDTQYF	TGTGCCAGTAGGAGAGTCAGGGGATCTAGCACAGATACGCAGTATTTT	NA	TRBV19	TRBJ2-3	NA
CAISESPGTGPGEQYF	TGTGCCATCAGTGAGTCTCCCGGGACAGGGCCAGGGGAGCAGTACTTC	TRBD1	TRBV10-3	TRBJ2-7	NA
CSVEAGPGEKLFF	TGCAGCGTTGAAGCGGGACCGGGCGAAAAACTGTTTTTT	NA	TRBV29-1	TRBJ1-4	once
CASALGGGMLDGDTQYF	TGCGCCAGCGCGCTAGGAGGGGGTATGTTAGATGGAGATACGCAGTATTTT	NA	TRBV5-1	TRBJ2-3	NA
CASSFAGRDEQFF	TGTGCCAGCAGTTTCGCCGGGAGGGATGAGCAGTTCTTC	TRBD2	TRBV7-9	TRBJ2-1	NA
CASSSSPPYRDSSYEQYF	TGTGCCAGCAGTTCAAGCCCACCCTACCGGGACAGCTCCTACGAGCAGTACTTC	TRBD1	TRBV27	TRBJ2-7	NA
CASSFSGANYEQYF	TGCGCCAGCAGCTTTAGCGGTGCCAACTACGAGCAGTACTTC	NA	TRBV5-1	TRBJ2-7	few
CASYGGRDGYTF	TGTGCCAGTTACGGGGGAAGGGATGGCTACACCTTC	NA	TRBV19	TRBJ1-2	NA
CASSTRTDYEQYF	TGTGCCAGCAGCACGAGGACAGACTACGAGCAGTACTTC	NA	TRBV7-8	TRBJ2-7	many
CASSPSTWTAEEAFF	TGTGCCAGCTCACCCTCAACTTGGACGGCAGAGGAAGCTTTCTTT	NA	TRBV18	TRBJ1-1	NA
CASSLGENTEAFF	TGCGCCAGCAGCTTGGGAGAGAACACTGAAGCTTTCTTT	NA	TRBV5-1	TRBJ1-1	NA
CATKGAGLAETQYF	TGTGCCACCAAGGGGGCGGGGTTAGCAGAGACCCAGTACTTC	NA	TRBV6-5	TRBJ2-5	NA
CASSQGVGVTTASGQPQHF	TGCGCCAGCAGCCAAGGGGTGGGTGTTACGACGGCGAGCGGTCAGCCCCAGCATTTT	NA	TRBV4-1	TRBJ1-5	NA
CASSPDLNYGYTF	TGTGCCAGCAGCCCGGACCTAAACTATGGCTACACCTTC	NA	TRBV5-4	TRBJ1-2	NA
CASSSTSGGARNEQFF	TGCGCCAGCAGCTCGACTAGCGGGGGGGCCAGGAATGAGCAGTTCTTC	TRBD2	TRBV5-1	TRBJ2-1	NA
CASSDVAVNTEAFF	TGTGCCAGCAGTGATGTCGCCGTGAACACTGAAGCTTTCTTT	NA	TRBV2	TRBJ1-1	NA
CASSEVVGQPQHF	TGTGCCAGCAGTGAAGTCGTGGGTCAGCCCCAGCATTTT	NA	TRBV10-3	TRBJ1-5	few
CASSYNRNYGYTF	TGTGCCAGCAGTTACAACAGAAACTATGGCTACACCTTC	NA	TRBV6-5	TRBJ1-2	few
CAWSVGGPYEQYF	TGTGCCTGGAGTGTGGGCGGTCCCTACGAGCAGTACTTC	NA	TRBV30	TRBJ2-7	NA
CASSTQGTAGYGYTF	TGTGCCAGTAGTACACAAGGGACAGCTGGCTATGGCTACACCTTC	TRBD1	TRBV19	TRBJ1-2	NA
CASRGERNTQYF	TGTGCCAGTCGGGGGGAGCGCAATACGCAGTATTTT	TRBD2	TRBV27	TRBJ2-3	NA